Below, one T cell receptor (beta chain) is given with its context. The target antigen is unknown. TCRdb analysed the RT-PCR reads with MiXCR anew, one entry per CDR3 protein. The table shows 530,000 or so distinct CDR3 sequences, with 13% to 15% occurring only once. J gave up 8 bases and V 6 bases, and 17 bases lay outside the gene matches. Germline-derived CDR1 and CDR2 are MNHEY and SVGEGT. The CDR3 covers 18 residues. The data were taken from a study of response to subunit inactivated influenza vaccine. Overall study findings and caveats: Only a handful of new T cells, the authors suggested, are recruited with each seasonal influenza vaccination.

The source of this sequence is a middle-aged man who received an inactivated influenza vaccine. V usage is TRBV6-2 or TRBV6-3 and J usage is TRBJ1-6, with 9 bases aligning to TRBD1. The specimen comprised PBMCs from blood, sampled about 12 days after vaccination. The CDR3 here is CASSPGTGIVFLHSPLHF. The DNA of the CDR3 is TGTGCCAGCAGCCCCGGGACAGGGATCGTCTTTCTTCATTCACCCCTCCACTTT.